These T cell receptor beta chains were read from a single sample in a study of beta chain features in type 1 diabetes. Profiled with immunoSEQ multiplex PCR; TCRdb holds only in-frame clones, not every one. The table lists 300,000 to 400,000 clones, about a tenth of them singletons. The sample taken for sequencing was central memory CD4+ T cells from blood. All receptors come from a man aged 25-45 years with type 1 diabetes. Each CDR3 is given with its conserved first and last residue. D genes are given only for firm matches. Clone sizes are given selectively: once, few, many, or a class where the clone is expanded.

TGTGCCAGCACCGAGAGGGACAGGGGTTCCTACGAGCAGTACTTC | CASTERDRGSYEQYF | many | TRBJ2-7 | TRBD1 | TRBV6-5
TGTGCCAGCAGCCCCGCCCCGGGACTAGCGGGGAAAAGCACAGATACGCAGTATTTT | CASSPAPGLAGKSTDTQYF | few | TRBJ2-3 | TRBD2 | TRBV9
TGCGCCAGCAGTCAATCGCGGGGGCCTTTCTATGGCTACACCTTC | CASSQSRGPFYGYTF | - | TRBJ1-2 | - | TRBV23-1
TGTGCCAGCAGCCCTCCCCCGCGTTACAATGAGCAGTTCTTC | CASSPPPRYNEQFF | few | TRBJ2-1 | - | TRBV7-9
TGTGCCAGCAGCTCTCGCGGGGGGCTAGACAATGAGCAGTTCTTC | CASSSRGGLDNEQFF | few | TRBJ2-1 | TRBD2 | TRBV7-8
TGTGCCAGCAGCTTCGCCCCGGGACTACGCACAGATACGCAGTATTTT | CASSFAPGLRTDTQYF | many | TRBJ2-3 | TRBD2 | TRBV7-2
TGTGCCAGCAGTCCCCTCAGTGGGAATCGGCATGAAAAACTGTTTTTT | CASSPLSGNRHEKLFF | - | TRBJ1-4 | - | TRBV25-1
TGCGCCAGCAGCCAAGGGGACGTCGACTACGAGCAGTACTTC | CASSQGDVDYEQYF | many | TRBJ2-7 | - | TRBV4-3
TGTGCCAGCAGCTTGGAGATCGCTAACTATGGCTACACCTTC | CASSLEIANYGYTF | many | TRBJ1-2 | - | TRBV5-4
TGTGCCAGTAGTATAGTAGTCAGTTCCTATCAGCCCCAGCATTTT | CASSIVVSSYQPQHF | - | TRBJ1-5 | - | TRBV19
TGTGCCTGGAGTGCGGGGGGCGCGGAGACCCAGTACTTC | CAWSAGGAETQYF | - | TRBJ2-5 | - | TRBV30
TGCGCCAGCAGCGCCAGACAGGGCTTCAATGAGCAGTTCTTC | CASSARQGFNEQFF | - | TRBJ2-1 | TRBD1 | TRBV5-1
TGCGCCAGCAGCCAGGCTGGGACTAGCGGGGGAACGCAGTACTTC | CASSQAGTSGGTQYF | - | TRBJ2-7 | TRBD2 | TRBV4-1
TGTGCCAGCAGTTACTCCACCAGCACAGATACGCAGTATTTT | CASSYSTSTDTQYF | few | TRBJ2-3 | - | TRBV6-6
TGTGCCAGCAGCACACAGAGTTACTATGGCTACACCTTC | CASSTQSYYGYTF | few | TRBJ1-2 | - | TRBV7-2
TGTGCCAGCAGAATAGACAGGAGCTCCTACGAGCAGTACTTC | CASRIDRSSYEQYF | few | TRBJ2-7 | - | TRBV6-5
TGTGCCAGCAGTACGGGGACAACAACCTACGAGCAGTACTTC | CASSTGTTTYEQYF | few | TRBJ2-7 | - | TRBV7-2
TGTGCCAGCAGCCTCACTAGCGGGGTCTCAGAGACCCAGTACTTC | CASSLTSGVSETQYF | many | TRBJ2-5 | TRBD2 | TRBV14
TGTGCCAGCAGTTATGTCGAAGTGAGCTCCTACGAGCAGTACTTC | CASSYVEVSSYEQYF | - | TRBJ2-7 | - | TRBV6-6
TGTGCCTGGAGTGGACAGGGCGACGAGCAGTACTTC | CAWSGQGDEQYF | few | TRBJ2-7 | TRBD1 | TRBV30
TGTGCCAGCAGCTCTGGGACAGGGACCTACGAGCAGTACTTC | CASSSGTGTYEQYF | many | TRBJ2-7 | TRBD1 | TRBV11-2
TGTGCCAGCAGCCCCCCGGGACTAGCGGGGGTTAAGCAGTACTTC | CASSPPGLAGVKQYF | few | TRBJ2-7 | TRBD2 | TRBV7-2
TGTGCCAGCTCACCACCCGGGACCTACGAGCAGTACTTC | CASSPPGTYEQYF | - | TRBJ2-7 | - | TRBV18
TGTGCCAGCAGCAAAAGAGTGGGTCAGGTGACCTACGAGCAGTACTTC | CASSKRVGQVTYEQYF | many | TRBJ2-7 | - | TRBV21-1
TGTGCCAGCTCGCCGGGGGCCGTCTACGAGCAGTACTTC | CASSPGAVYEQYF | - | TRBJ2-7 | - | TRBV5-6
TGTGCCAGCAGCCCTGGGACAGGGATCACAGATACGCAGTATTTT | CASSPGTGITDTQYF | - | TRBJ2-3 | TRBD1 | TRBV11-2
TGCGCCAGCAGCCAAGAATCCAGCCACCTGGGCTACGAGCAGTACTTC | CASSQESSHLGYEQYF | - | TRBJ2-7 | - | TRBV4-3
TGTGCCAGCAGTTCCCTGGCAGCGAAGAGTTCACCCCTCCACTTT | CASSSLAAKSSPLHF | - | TRBJ1-6 | - | TRBV7-9
TGTGCCAGTAGGGGGCAGGGCAATCAGCCCCAGCATTTT | CASRGQGNQPQHF | - | TRBJ1-5 | - | TRBV19
TGTGCCAGCTCACCCGGGGACAGCCTCTATGGCTACACCTTC | CASSPGDSLYGYTF | few | TRBJ1-2 | TRBD1 | TRBV18
TGTGCCAGCAGTGAGGCTAACGCGAATCAGCCCCAGCATTTT | CASSEANANQPQHF | few | TRBJ1-5 | - | TRBV2
TGTGCCAGCAGTACGTCCCGGCAGGGTGATGGCTACACCTTC | CASSTSRQGDGYTF | few | TRBJ1-2 | - | TRBV25-1
TGCGCCAGCGGCCCTGGGGTGAACACTGAAGCTTTCTTT | CASGPGVNTEAFF | - | TRBJ1-1 | - | TRBV5-1
TGTGCCAGTAGTAGTGGACAGGTCGGGGAGCAGTACTTC | CASSSGQVGEQYF | few | TRBJ2-7 | TRBD1 | TRBV19
TGTGCCAGCAGCTGGGACTTCTCGAACACCGGGGAGCTGTTTTTT | CASSWDFSNTGELFF | - | TRBJ2-2 | - | TRBV6-5
TGTGCCAGCAGCGAGACAGGGTTCAGCTACGAGCAGTACTTC | CASSETGFSYEQYF | - | TRBJ2-7 | TRBD1 | TRBV2
TGTGCCAGCAGCACCCGACAGGGTGGCTTCCGGGACAATGAGCAGTTCTTC | CASSTRQGGFRDNEQFF | - | TRBJ2-1 | TRBD1 | TRBV5-8
TGTGCCAGCAGCCAGGCGGGGGGGAAAGAGACCCAGTACTTC | CASSQAGGKETQYF | - | TRBJ2-5 | TRBD2 | TRBV4-2
TGTGCCAGCAGCTTAGCGCATGATCAGCCCCAGCATTTT | CASSLAHDQPQHF | many | TRBJ1-5 | - | TRBV7-9
TGTGCCAGCAGCCCGGTTTGGAATAGCGGGGGGGCGACAGATACGCAGTATTTT | CASSPVWNSGGATDTQYF | - | TRBJ2-3 | TRBD2 | TRBV9
TGTGCCAGCAGTTACTCAACCCTGGTGGAGACCCAGTACTTC | CASSYSTLVETQYF | many | TRBJ2-5 | - | TRBV6-6
TGTGCCAGCAGTGATGTACGGGAGACCCAGTACTTC | CASSDVRETQYF | few | TRBJ2-5 | - | TRBV2